This passage covers 9 T cell receptor beta chains from one sample sequenced in a study of blood T cell repertoires in COVID-19. Profiled with immunoSEQ multiplex PCR; TCRdb holds only in-frame clones, not every one. The repertoire consists of more than 80,000 clones, with 82% occurring once and the leading ten covering 5.5% to 7.5%. The sequencing input was peripheral blood. These receptors were taken from a man aged 50 to 59 with active or convalescent COVID-19.

The rearrangement links TRBV3-1 (or the pseudogene TRBV3-2) to TRBJ2-3; 12 bases are shared with TRBD2. CDR3 length equals 15 residues. CDR1 LGHDT and CDR2 YNNKEL come from the germline V gene (reference sequence). V lost 8 bases, J lost 7 bases, and 10 bases stayed unmatched. The CDR3 loop reads CASRPGLAGAYTQYF. In DNA, the CDR3 is TGTGCCAGCCGACCGGGACTAGCGGGCGCATATACGCAGTATTTT.

V and J are TRBV18 and TRBJ1-3; D perhaps matches TRBD1 (5 bases). Trimming left V 1 base short and J 0 bases short, with 13 bases between. The germline CDR1 and CDR2 sequences are KGHSH and LQKENI. This CDR3 has 17 amino acids. DNA for the CDR3: TGTGCCAGCTCACCACAGGGGTCTTTCAGCTCTGGAAACACCATATATTTT. This sequence encodes CASSPQGSFSSGNTIYF.

The rearrangement joins TRBV5-1 to TRBJ2-5; D may be TRBD2 (6 bases). Looked up from germline, CDR1 is SGHRS and CDR2 is YFSETQ. With 5 bases removed from V and 1 base from J, the gap between germline ends came to 12 bases. This CDR3 region has 14 residues. The CDR3 nucleotides read TGCGCCAGCAGTGGAGGGGTCTCCCAAGAGACCCAGTACTTC. Encoded protein: CASSGGVSQETQYF.

The chain uses TRBV5-4 and TRBJ2-5; a possible D gene is TRBD2 (6 bases). The CDR3 extends over 17 amino acids. The germline gives CDR1 SGHNT, CDR2 YYREEE (reference sequence). With 0 bases removed from V and 2 bases from J, the gap between germline ends came to 17 bases. DNA for the CDR3: TGTGCCAGCAGCTTGGGAACGGGGGTGTGGGAACAAGAGACCCAGTACTTC. Its protein is CASSLGTGVWEQETQYF.

This clone is a singleton in its sample. V gene TRBV27 combines with J gene TRBJ2-3; D remains unclear. Trimming pared 6 bases from V and 3 bases from J, leaving 7 bases between. Germline loops: CDR1 MNHEY, CDR2 SMNVEV (reference sequence). This CDR3 has 12 residues. The CDR3 sequence: CASRPGTDTQYF. The CDR3, as DNA: TGTGCCAGCAGACCGGGTACAGATACGCAGTATTTT.

This sequence joins TRBV2 and TRBJ2-7; TRBD1 agrees at 7 bases. Trimming removed 4 bases from V and 6 bases from J; junction bases left unmatched: 3. Germline V gene data show CDR1 as SNHLY and CDR2 as FYNNEI. This CDR3 is 12 amino acids long. CDR3 nucleotide sequence: TGTGCCAGCAGTGCCGGGACAGTCGAGCAGTACGTC. Amino acids: CASSAGTVEQYV.

The chain has TRBV5-1 and TRBJ1-3; 7 nucleotides agree with TRBD1. From germline, CDR1 is SGHRS and CDR2 YFSETQ. V lost 0 bases to trimming and J lost 0 bases; unmatched junction nucleotides: 3. CDR3 size: 16 residues. CDR3 in amino acids: CASSLGDSYSGNTIYF. The CDR3 DNA reads as TGCGCCAGCAGCTTGGGGGACAGCTACTCTGGAAACACCATATATTTT.

The chain uses TRBV6-1 and TRBJ1-2, with a tentative D call TRBD1 (6 bases). V shed 1 base and J shed 4 bases, with 10 bases lying between them. CDR1 MNHNS and CDR2 SASEGT come from the germline V gene. The CDR3 is 14 residues long. The CDR3 sequence: CASSEVSRGYGYTF. CDR3 in DNA: TGTGCCAGCAGTGAAGTTTCCAGGGGCTATGGCTACACCTTC.

This clone was recorded once. The chain recombines TRBV19 with TRBJ2-5, with 10 bases fitting TRBD2. V lost 3 bases, J lost 0 bases, and 4 bases stayed unmatched. CDR3 length: 16 amino acids. CDR1 is LNHDA, CDR2 SQIVND, per germline (reference sequence). The CDR3 coding sequence is TGTGCCAGTAGTATGGGTAGCGGGGGGTACCAAGAGACCCAGTACTTC. This encodes CASSMGSGGYQETQYF.